The 26 T cell receptor beta chains reported below all come from one sample, sequenced in a study of T cells in Graves' hyperthyroidism and ophthalmopathy. TCR beta CDR3 sequences were amplified from RNA transcripts. Primed by the HTBI set, a first-round RT-PCR was run on the TCR CDR3. TCRdb passed the multiplex PCR reads through MiXCR, listing each CDR3 protein once. The profile shows about half a million distinct CDR3 sequences, roughly 24% of them singletons. The sequenced material came from blood. All receptors come from a woman aged 25 to 45 with Graves' ophthalmopathy.

The genes are TRBV28 and TRBJ2-5; D is perhaps TRBD1 (5 bases). The CDR3 covers 14 residues. Germline CDR1 is MDHEN and CDR2 is SYDVKM. V lost 5 bases and J lost 5, with 15 bases in between. CDR3 loop: CASSPPTVVETQYF. CDR3 DNA: TGTGCCAGCAGTCCCCCGACAGTTGTGGAGACCCAGTACTTC. Filled out from reference TRBV28 and TRBJ2-5, the complete variable domain reads DVKVTQSSRYLVKRTGEKVFLECVQDMDHENMFWYRQDPGLGLRLIYFSYDVKMKEKGDIPEGYSVSREKKERFSLILESASTNQTSMYLCASSPPTVVETQYFGPGTRLLVL.

In this sample, this clonotype turned up many times. The rearrangement joins TRBV12-3 or TRBV12-4 to TRBJ1-1, with D possibly TRBD1 on 5 matching bases. This CDR3 contains 15 residues. V shed 5 bases and J shed 0 bases, with 13 bases lying between them. The CDR3 bases are TGTGCCAGCAGTACCTCGGGACCTATGAACACTGAAGCTTTCTTT. Translation: CASSTSGPMNTEAFF.

This clonotype was seen many times. The chain links TRBV6-1 to TRBJ1-2; perhaps TRBD1 as D (6 bases). The V and J ends lost 6 bases and 6 bases respectively, with 14 bases between them. CDR1 MNHNS and CDR2 SASEGT come from the germline V gene. This CDR3 is 13 amino acids long. DNA for the CDR3: TGTGCCAGCAGGAGGACAGTTCTCGATGGCTACACCTTC. Encoded protein: CASRRTVLDGYTF.

The table lists this clonotype with a few counts. The chain uses TRBV11-1 and TRBJ2-7; TRBD2 is a possible D gene (6 bases). This CDR3 contains 16 residues. The germline gives CDR1 SGHAT, CDR2 FQDESV (reference sequence). V was clipped by 6 bases and J by 5 bases, with 23 bases between them. For the CDR3, the DNA is TGTGCCAGCAGTCTCCGCCGGAGACACGGAGGGGACGAGCAGTACTTC. Translation: CASSLRRRHGGDEQYF.

CDR3 loop: CASSPDRRTGQPQHF. The CDR3 region has the DNA TGTGCCAGCAGCCCGGACAGACGAACGGGTCAGCCCCAGCATTTT. The chain combines TRBV12-3 or TRBV12-4 with TRBJ1-5; maybe TRBD1 (6 bases). The ends were cut back, 6 bases at V and 6 bases at J, with 18 bases in the middle. This CDR3 is 15 amino acids long.

This clonotype was detected many times. This chain joins TRBV20-1 and TRBJ1-2; D gene unclear. Germline V gene lookup returns CDR1 DFQATT and CDR2 SNEGSKA (reference sequence). The CDR3 runs 13 residues. V lost 5 bases and J lost 4, with 14 bases in between. Here the CDR3 reads CSAVPPKGYGYTF. The CDR3 region has the DNA TGCAGTGCTGTCCCACCGAAGGGCTATGGCTACACCTTC.

The J gene is TRBJ2-7, the V gene TRBV30; D uncertain. The V end lost 0 bases, the J end lost 2 bases, and 8 bases lay between the germline ends. The CDR3 is 13 amino acids. CDR1 is GTSNPN, CDR2 SVGIG, per germline (reference sequence). CDR3 amino acids: CAWSVRPPYEQYF. CDR3 coding DNA: TGTGCCTGGAGTGTACGTCCTCCCTACGAGCAGTACTTC.

This clonotype was picked up many times. J is TRBJ1-1 and V is TRBV6-1; D unclear. The V end was cut by 8 bases, the J end by 2 bases, with 21 bases between. Looked up from germline, CDR1 is MNHNS and CDR2 is SASEGT. This CDR3 region has 16 residues. CDR3 in amino acids: CASRLNSLGSNTEAFF. CDR3 in DNA: TGTGCCAGCCGACTCAACTCGCTGGGTAGCAACACTGAAGCTTTCTTT.

This chain connects TRBV5-1 to TRBJ2-2, with TRBD1 matching 8 bases. Losses at the gene ends were 4 bases for V and 0 bases for J; bases not matched to a gene: 8. This CDR3 contains 17 residues. CDR1 SGHRS and CDR2 YFSETQ come from the germline V gene. CDR3 DNA sequence: TGCGCCAGCAGCCCCGGGACAGGCGTTCCGAACACCGGGGAGCTGTTTTTT. It translates to CASSPGTGVPNTGELFF.

In its sample, this clonotype was seen a few times. This rearrangement joins TRBV12-3 or TRBV12-4 to TRBJ1-1; 8 bases align to TRBD1. The CDR3 consists of 16 residues. Unmatched junction bases numbered 7, after V lost 3 bases and J lost 1 base. The DNA of the CDR3 is TGTGCCAGCAGTTTTGCCCGGGACAGGCAGAACACTGAAGCTTTCTTT. Translated: CASSFARDRQNTEAFF.

The chain carries TRBV7-9 and TRBJ2-5; 8 bases fit TRBD2. This CDR3 has 13 amino acids. Germline values: CDR1 SEHNR, CDR2 FQNEAQ (reference sequence). V dropped 8 bases and J dropped 3; count of bases not matched to a gene: 5. The CDR3 bases are TGTGCCAGCGGTAGAGCGGGAGAAGAGACCCAGTACTTC. Translated, it gives CASGRAGEETQYF.

This clonotype was picked up many times. The genes are TRBV19 and TRBJ1-2; possible D gene TRBD1, 5 bases. V was pared by 5 bases and J by 4 bases, with 14 bases between. The CDR3 loop spans 14 amino acids. CDR1 is LNHDA and CDR2 is SQIVND in the germline V gene (reference sequence). The CDR3 loop reads CASSRPDGAYGYTF. CDR3 in DNA: TGTGCCAGTAGTCGGCCCGATGGGGCCTATGGCTACACCTTC.

This clonotype was recorded at least ten times. The rearrangement joins TRBV12-3 or TRBV12-4 to TRBJ2-7, with TRBD2 matching over 7 bases. The V gene end was trimmed by 5 bases and the J gene end by 0 bases; junction bases not matched to a gene: 4. This CDR3 is built from 14 residues. CDR3 protein: CASSPAGTSYEQYF. The CDR3 nucleotides are TGTGCCAGCAGTCCAGCGGGAACCTCCTACGAGCAGTACTTC.

This clonotype was observed many times. The chain couples TRBV11-2 to TRBJ2-7; D ambiguous. Trimming stripped 5 bases from V and 3 bases from J, with 8 bases between. Germline lookup yields CDR1 SGHAT and CDR2 FQNNGV. This CDR3 is built from 12 residues. The CDR3 loop is CASSGDVYEQYF. In nucleotides, the CDR3 is TGTGCCAGCAGCGGAGACGTCTACGAGCAGTACTTC.

This clonotype was detected ten times or more. The chain links TRBV20-1 to TRBJ1-2, with TRBD1 identical over 8 bases. The length of the CDR3 is 15 residues. The V segment lost 6 bases and the J segment 3 bases; nucleotides outside the gene matches: 12. CDR1 and CDR2 from the germline V gene are DFQATT and SNEGSKA (reference sequence). The CDR3 DNA follows: TGCAGTGCCCTGACAGGGGTGGGATTCGACTATGGCTACACCTTC. Residues: CSALTGVGFDYGYTF.

This clonotype was seen ten or more times. The CDR3, as DNA: TGTGCCAGCAGTTACTCCGGCAGGGCGGATGGCTACACCTTC. Protein sequence: CASSYSGRADGYTF. V usage is TRBV6-5 and J usage is TRBJ1-2; weak D call: TRBD1 (5 bases). V was trimmed by 0 bases and J by 6 bases, leaving 11 bases between them. Germline CDR1 is MNHEY and CDR2 is SVGAGI. The CDR3 runs to 14 residues.

This clonotype has ten or more counts. V gene TRBV4-2 combines with J gene TRBJ1-5; weak D call: TRBD1 (5 bases). V was pared by 1 base and J by 5 bases, with 15 bases between. Per the germline V gene, CDR1 is LGHNA and CDR2 is YNFKEQ. The length of the CDR3 is 16 residues. DNA of the CDR3: TGTGCCAGCAGCCAAGTGGGCAGGGAGGGTGATCAGCCCCAGCATTTT. It yields the protein CASSQVGREGDQPQHF.

This clonotype was seen ten or more times. This chain joins TRBV12-3 or TRBV12-4 and TRBJ1-5, with TRBD1 matching over 8 bases. The trim removed 6 bases at V and 10 bases at J, leaving 14 bases unmatched. This CDR3 is built from 15 residues. The chain's CDR3 is CASSPSRGLVEPQHF. The CDR3, as DNA: TGTGCCAGCAGCCCCAGCAGGGGGCTCGTCGAACCCCAGCATTTT.

This clonotype was seen at least ten times. This chain uses TRBV19 with TRBJ1-5, with TRBD1 matching over 12 bases. CDR1 is LNHDA and CDR2 is SQIVND in the germline V gene (reference sequence). The CDR3 extends over 16 amino acids. The trim removed 7 bases at V and 5 bases at J, leaving 9 bases unmatched. DNA for the CDR3: TGTGCCAGTAAGCCGGGACAGGGGGCGACTTATCAGCCCCAGCATTTT. It codes for CASKPGQGATYQPQHF.

This clonotype was found a few times. The chain has TRBV6-1 and TRBJ1-1; D gene unclear. Germline-derived CDR1 and CDR2 are MNHNS and SASEGT. The CDR3 is 13 amino acids. With 8 bases removed from V and 0 bases from J, the gap between germline ends came to 10 bases. The CDR3 loop reads CASAPKMNTEAFF. CDR3 nucleotide sequence: TGTGCCAGCGCCCCGAAAATGAACACTGAAGCTTTCTTT.

This clonotype was seen many times. A read error may account for a junction end that differs from germline. The chain carries TRBV2 and TRBJ2-5; 8 bases are a match to TRBD1. This CDR3 region has 13 residues. The germline V gene encodes CDR1 SNHLY and CDR2 FYNNEI. The CDR3 here is CASSGQGRETKYF. CDR3 in DNA: TGTGCCAGCAGTGGACAGGGGCGAGAGACCAAGTACTTC.

Only a few counts were recorded for this clonotype. The chain links TRBV12-3 or TRBV12-4 to TRBJ1-6; 7 bases match TRBD1. The CDR3 has 16 amino acids. The trim removed 4 bases at V and 9 bases at J, leaving 12 bases unmatched. The CDR3: CASSSQGPGNGSPLHF. Written as DNA, the CDR3 is TGTGCCAGCAGTTCACAGGGGCCGGGCAATGGTTCACCCCTCCACTTT.

In its sample, this clonotype was seen many times. The chain has TRBV6-5 and TRBJ2-7; D unclear. V was trimmed by 4 bases and J by 6 bases, leaving 7 bases between them. Per germline, CDR1 MNHEY and CDR2 SVGAGI. This CDR3 is built from 11 residues. The CDR3, as DNA: TGTGCCAGCAGTTCATGGGGCGAGCAGTACTTC. Its translation is CASSSWGEQYF.

The V gene is TRBV27, the J gene TRBJ1-2, with D maybe TRBD1 (6 bases). V dropped 5 bases and J dropped 7 bases, with 14 bases sitting between them. The germline V gene has CDR1 MNHEY and CDR2 SMNVEV (reference sequence). This CDR3 has 13 residues. The chain's CDR3 is CASSAHRAGGYTF. The CDR3 DNA reads TGTGCCAGCAGTGCCCACAGGGCCGGTGGCTACACCTTC.

This clonotype was picked up a small number of times. This chain joins TRBV4-1 and TRBJ2-2; D gene uncertain. Germline V gives CDR1 MGHRA, CDR2 YSYEKL. The CDR3 loop spans 13 amino acids. V was clipped by 1 base and J by 7 bases, with 7 bases between them. DNA for the CDR3: TGCGCCAGCAGCCAAGGGTTCGGCGGGGAGCTGTTTTTT. Amino acids: CASSQGFGGELFF.

This clonotype was counted a few times. This clone may be a read error of a much larger clone one base away. The chain joins TRBV12-3 or TRBV12-4 to TRBJ1-5; no clear D. The V gene lost 3 bases and the J gene lost 7 bases, with 10 bases spanning the gap. The CDR3 covers 13 residues. CDR3 in amino acids: CASSLSTPQPQHF. The DNA of the CDR3 is TGTGCCAGCAGTTTGTCGACACCCCAGCCCCAGCATTTT.